The sequence of this T cell receptor (beta chain) was determined in a study of technical replicates of blood from a handful of donors. Germline loops: CDR1 LNHDA, CDR2 SQIVND (reference sequence). This CDR3 has 13 amino acids. With 8 bases clipped from V and 7 bases from J, the junction kept 5 bases outside the gene matches. Here immunoSEQ multiplex PCR was the method, and the copy in TCRdb shows in-frame clones only, minus some. The sample has about 14,000 clones, 80% to 90% seen once. Sequencing was done on a sample of PBMCs. The clonotype was recovered from a human donor in good health. V and J are TRBV19 and TRBJ1-2; 12 positions match TRBD1. The CDR3 nucleotides are TGTGCCAGTCGGGGACAGGGGGCAGTTGGCTACACCTTC. It codes for CASRGQGAVGYTF.